The sequence of this T cell receptor beta chain was determined in a study of blood T cells in healthy people across ages. Then a second PCR, running about 6 to 12 cycles, was carried out with a sample-barcoded 5' primer and a J-beta primer mix. TCRdb itself ran the 5' RACE reads through MiXCR, one entry per CDR3 protein. The sample holds around 800,000 distinct CDR3 sequences, roughly 50% seen once. Study-level points and caveats: When set beside aged donors, long-lived donors presented more naive CD4+ cells and higher diversity. It was not known whether donors were CMV positive (a possible confounder of expanded clonotype changes).

Trimming removed 4 bases from V and 6 bases from J, with 19 bases in between. Germline loops: CDR1 SGDLS, CDR2 YYNGEE. The CDR3 totals 15 residues. Regarding this clonotype: What it recognizes is unknown.

Caucasian, healthy and from Russia, the donors were aged between roughly 6 and 95. Per-sample yields of isolated PBMCs were at least 6 million. The sequencing input was blood. The chain has TRBV9 and TRBJ1-2, with D unclear. The source is an elderly man in good health. CDR3 in amino acids: CASSRTSGGPHGYTF. CDR3 in DNA: TGTGCCAGCAGCCGGACGTCGGGAGGCCCCCATGGCTACACCTTC.